This entry features one TCR beta chain sequence. TCRdb's copy holds only in-frame clones and misses some; the assay was immunoSEQ multiplex PCR. The sample has around 240,000 clones, around 89% seen once. The study drew participants aged about 18 to 89 years from under 30 US areas. The data derive from a study of blood T cell repertoires in COVID-19. Study overall: The study drew acute and convalescent COVID-19 samples from the United States, Italy and Spain.

Trimming shortened V by 3 bases and J by 2 bases, and 11 bases separated the two germline ends. The CDR3 sequence is 14 residues long. Germline CDR1 is KGHSH and CDR2 is LQKENI. Input material: PBMCs or T cells enriched from blood (not recorded which). The V gene is TRBV18, the J gene TRBJ2-7; D remains unclear. The source of this sequence is a man aged 50 or older who had been exposed to COVID-19. The CDR3 loop is CASSPSHGTYEQYV. CDR3 coding DNA: TGTGCCAGCTCACCTTCGCACGGTACCTACGAGCAGTACGTC.